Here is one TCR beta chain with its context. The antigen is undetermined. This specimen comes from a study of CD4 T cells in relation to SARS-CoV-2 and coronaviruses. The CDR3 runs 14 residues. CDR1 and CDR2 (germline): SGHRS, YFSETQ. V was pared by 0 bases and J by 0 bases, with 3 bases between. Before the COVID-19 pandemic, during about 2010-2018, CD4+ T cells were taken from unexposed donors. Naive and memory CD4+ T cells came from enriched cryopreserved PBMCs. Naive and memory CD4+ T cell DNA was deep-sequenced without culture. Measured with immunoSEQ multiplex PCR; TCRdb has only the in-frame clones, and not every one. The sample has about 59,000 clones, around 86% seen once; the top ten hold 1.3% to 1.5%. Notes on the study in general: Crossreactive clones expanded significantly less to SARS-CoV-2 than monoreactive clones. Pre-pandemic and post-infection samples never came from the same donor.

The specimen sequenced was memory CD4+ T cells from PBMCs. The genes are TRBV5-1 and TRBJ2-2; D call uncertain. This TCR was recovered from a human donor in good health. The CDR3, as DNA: TGCGCCAGCAGCTTGGATCCGAACACCGGGGAGCTGTTTTTT. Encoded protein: CASSLDPNTGELFF.